The T cell receptor beta chain under discussion was sequenced for a study of blood T cell repertoires in COVID-19. Overall study: Italy, Spain and the United States were the sources of the convalescent and acute COVID-19 samples.

Per the germline V gene, CDR1 is MNHEY and CDR2 is SMNVEV (reference sequence). There are 15 residues in the CDR3. V was pared by 8 bases and J by 6 bases, with 9 bases of the junction left unmatched. Original handling: Reference gene primer amplification gave nucleated cell count estimates. Clones were sequenced by immunoSEQ multiplex PCR, and TCRdb holds only the in-frame ones, with some missing. Clone size and the V and J calls come from that table; the DNA yielded D and trimming. The sample shows hundreds of thousands of clones, about nine tenths of them seen only once. This sequence was found in a woman younger than 45 with active or convalescent COVID-19. Sequences were obtained from peripheral blood. The chain carries TRBV27 and TRBJ1-6; 8 bases are a match to TRBD1. The CDR3: CASGQGWPGNSPLHF. CDR3 DNA sequence: TGTGCCAGCGGACAGGGATGGCCGGGTAATTCACCCCTCCACTTT.